This TCR beta chain appears in the sequencing data of a study of early T cells in non-severe SARS-CoV-2 infection. The overall study: Sequencing input comprised bulk RNA from unsorted whole blood; chain pairing was not available.

Separate cDNA molecules each had unique molecular identifiers attached to them. TCRdb analysed the 5' RACE reads with MiXCR anew, one entry per CDR3 protein. This sample has about 48,000 distinct CDR3 sequences, with approximately 9.8% found just once. This clonotype was seen a handful of times. This TCR was recovered from an adult who was a healthcare worker with PCR-confirmed SARS-CoV-2 infection or an uninfected control (not recorded which). The sequenced sample consisted of whole blood.

The CDR3 DNA sequence: TGTGCCAGTAGCTCCACGGGGAGAAATAATGAAAAACTGTTTTTT. The encoded protein is CASSSTGRNNEKLFF. This rearrangement joins TRBV19 to TRBJ1-4; D not resolved. CDR1 and CDR2 (germline): LNHDA, SQIVND (reference sequence). Trimming cost V 6 bases and J 4 bases, with 15 bases left between them. The CDR3 runs to 15 residues.